The entry below describes one T cell receptor beta chain. The assay was immunoSEQ multiplex PCR, and TCRdb's table has in-frame clones only and misses some. The data show about 240,000 clones, with around 90% seen just once and about 7% held by the top ten. The data stem from a study of blood T cell repertoires in COVID-19. Across the study: COVID-19 samples, acute and convalescent, were from the United States, Italy and Spain. Sources were T cells, B-cell-depleted T cells, or PBMCs; the material itself was cDNA or gDNA.

The CDR3 sequence is 15 residues long. Germline V gene lookup returns CDR1 LNHDA and CDR2 SQIVND (reference sequence). Trimming took off 7 bases at V and 8 bases at J, with 21 bases between the two ends. The rearrangement links TRBV19 to TRBJ2-1; weak D call: TRBD1 (6 bases). The sample consisted of peripheral blood. This TCR was sampled from a man aged 60 to 75 who had recovered from COVID-19. The CDR3 sequence: CASTSGRAGAYEQFF. The DNA of the CDR3 is TGTGCCAGTACCTCCGGTCGTGCAGGGGCCTATGAGCAGTTCTTC.